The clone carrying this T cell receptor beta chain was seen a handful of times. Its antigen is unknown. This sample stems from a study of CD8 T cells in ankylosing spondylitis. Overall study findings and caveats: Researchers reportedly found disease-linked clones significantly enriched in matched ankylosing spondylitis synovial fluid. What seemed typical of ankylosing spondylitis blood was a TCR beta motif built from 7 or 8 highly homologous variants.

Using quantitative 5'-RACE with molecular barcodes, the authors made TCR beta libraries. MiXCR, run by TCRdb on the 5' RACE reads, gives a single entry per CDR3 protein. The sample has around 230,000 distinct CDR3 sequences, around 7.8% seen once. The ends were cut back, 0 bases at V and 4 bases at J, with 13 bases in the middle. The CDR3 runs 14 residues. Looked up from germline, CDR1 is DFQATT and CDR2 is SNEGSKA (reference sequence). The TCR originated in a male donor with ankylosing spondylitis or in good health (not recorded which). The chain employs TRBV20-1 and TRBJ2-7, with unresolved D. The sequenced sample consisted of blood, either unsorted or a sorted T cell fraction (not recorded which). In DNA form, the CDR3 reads TGCAGTGCTAGAGATTGGCTAGGTGATTACGAGCAGTACTTC. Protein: CSARDWLGDYEQYF.